One and the same sample provided the 18 T cell receptor beta chains below, sequenced in a study of blood T cell repertoires in COVID-19. The method was immunoSEQ multiplex PCR; TCRdb's version includes in-frame clones alone and lacks a portion of them. Among about 180,000 clones, roughly 85% were seen once, and the ten largest hold over 9.5%. Sequenced sample: peripheral blood. The receptors were gathered from an elderly woman with active or convalescent COVID-19.

V and J are TRBV15 and TRBJ2-5, with D possibly matching TRBD1 (6 bases). Germline V gene sequence: CDR1 LNHNV, CDR2 YYDKDF (reference sequence). The CDR3 is 15 residues long. Trimming took off 1 base at V and 4 bases at J, with 13 bases between the two ends. The CDR3 bases are TGTGCCACCAGCAGAGGAGGGGGACAAGGAGAGACCCAGTACTTC. The encoded protein is CATSRGGGQGETQYF.

V gene TRBV7-6 combines with J gene TRBJ1-3; 8 nucleotides agree with TRBD1. The CDR3 is 15 residues long. CDR1 and CDR2 from the germline V gene are SGHVS and FNYEAQ. Germline trimming cut 2 bases from V and 4 bases from J; bases unmatched to any gene: 4. In DNA, the CDR3 is TGTGCCAGCAGCTTAAGACAGGGGTCCGGAAACACCATATATTTT. Translating it yields CASSLRQGSGNTIYF.

This chain connects TRBV12-3 or TRBV12-4 to TRBJ2-5, with D unclear. This CDR3 comprises 12 residues. V was clipped by 3 bases and J by 3 bases, with 5 bases between them. CDR3 bases: TGTGCCAGCAGTTTTTCGGAAGAGACCCAGTACTTC. Its protein product is CASSFSEETQYF.

This clone was counted only a few times. Written as DNA, the CDR3 is TGTGCCAGCAGCGCCTCCGGGACAGGTGAAGCTTTCTTT. Residues: CASSASGTGEAFF. This chain connects TRBV9 to TRBJ1-1; 8 nucleotides match TRBD1. The J segment lost 7 bases and the V segment lost 3 bases, leaving 5 bases of the junction unmatched. The CDR3 sequence is 13 residues long. Germline CDR1 reads SGDLS; CDR2 reads YYNGEE.

The rearrangement uses TRBV5-5 and TRBJ1-3; possibly TRBD1 for D (5 bases). This CDR3 comprises 15 residues. CDR1 is SGHKS, CDR2 YYEKEE, per germline (reference sequence). Trimming shortened V by 1 base and J by 1 base, and 9 bases separated the two germline ends. The CDR3 DNA reads TGTGCCAGCAGCTTGTGGGCAGGGTCTGGAAACACCATATATTTT. Protein: CASSLWAGSGNTIYF.

The chain links TRBV5-6 to TRBJ2-2; TRBD2 is a possible D gene (5 bases). Germline V gene lookup returns CDR1 SGHDT and CDR2 YYEEEE. The V end was cut by 5 bases, the J end by 6 bases, with 14 bases between. The CDR3 has 14 amino acids. CDR3 sequence: CASRRGLPPGELFF. DNA of the CDR3: TGTGCCAGCAGACGCGGGCTCCCCCCCGGGGAGCTGTTTTTT.

V and J are TRBV6-2 or TRBV6-3 and TRBJ2-3; 8 bases align to TRBD2. Trimming took 8 bases from V and 0 from J; bases not matched to a gene: 10. Per germline, CDR1 MNHEY and CDR2 SVGEGT. This CDR3 is 16 amino acids long. CDR3 nucleotide sequence: TGTGCCAGCGGCCTTCTTAGCGGGGTTAGCACAGATACGCAGTATTTT. Translation gives CASGLLSGVSTDTQYF.

This chain joins TRBV24-1 and TRBJ2-1; 7 bases align to TRBD2. Germline assignment: CDR1 KGHDR and CDR2 SFDVKD. V dropped 3 bases and J dropped 8; count of bases not matched to a gene: 12. This CDR3 is 16 amino acids long. CDR3 DNA: TGTGCCACCAGTGATCCTCGGGGGGAGGAAGGGGATGAGCAGTTCTTC. Translating gives CATSDPRGEEGDEQFF.

The gene calls are TRBV11-2 and TRBJ1-2, with 7 bases identical to TRBD1. This CDR3 has 16 amino acids. CDR1 and CDR2 (germline): SGHAT, FQNNGV. J lost 10 bases, V lost 4 bases, and 18 bases had no gene match. The CDR3: CASSSNPPGTEQLYTF. Here the CDR3 DNA reads TGTGCCAGCAGCTCGAACCCTCCCGGGACAGAGCAACTCTACACCTTC. Drawing the rest from reference TRBV11-2 and TRBJ1-2, the complete variable domain is EAGVAQSPRYKIIEKRQSVAFWCNPISGHATLYWYQQILGQGPKLLIQFQNNGVVDDSQLPKDRFSAERLKGVDSTLKIQPAKLEDSAVYLCASSSNPPGTEQLYTFGSGTRLTVV.

The genes are TRBV5-1 and TRBJ2-1, with 11 bases fitting TRBD2. This CDR3 contains 15 residues. V trimming: 4 bases; J trimming: 10 bases; junction bases outside the gene matches: 10. Germline assignment: CDR1 SGHRS and CDR2 YFSETQ. The CDR3 DNA reads as TGCGCCAGCAGCGCGGGGACTAGCGGCCTTGGGGAGCAGTTCTTC. Amino acid sequence: CASSAGTSGLGEQFF.

This chain connects TRBV7-9 to TRBJ1-1; TRBD1 is a possible D gene (6 bases). Germline V gene sequence: CDR1 SEHNR, CDR2 FQNEAQ (reference sequence). V dropped 1 base and J dropped 10 bases, with 19 bases sitting between them. CDR3 size: 15 residues. CDR3 in DNA: TGTGCCAGCAGCTTAGGGGAGGGGGGGACACCGGTAGCTTTCTTT. Protein product: CASSLGEGGTPVAFF.

This clone was detected only a few times. The chain joins TRBV7-8 to TRBJ1-2, with a weak D call TRBD1 (6 bases). Trimming took 5 bases from V and 4 from J, leaving 11 bases between them. CDR1 is SGHVS and CDR2 is FQNEAQ in the germline V gene. The CDR3 has 13 residues. CDR3 in amino acids: CASSPNRAYGYTF. Written as DNA, the CDR3 is TGTGCCAGCAGCCCCAACAGGGCCTATGGCTACACCTTC. The full variable domain, completed using reference TRBV7-8 and TRBJ1-2, is GAGVSQSPRYKVAKRGQDVALRCDPISGHVSLFWYQQALGQGPEFLTYFQNEAQLDKSGLPSDRFFAERPEGSVSTLKIQRTQQEDSAVYLCASSPNRAYGYTFGSGTRLTVV.

The chain employs TRBV18 and TRBJ2-5; 11 nucleotides align to TRBD1. The CDR3 has 15 amino acids. The germline gives CDR1 KGHSH, CDR2 LQKENI. The trim removed 3 bases at V and 3 bases at J, leaving 3 bases unmatched. CDR3 nucleotide sequence: TGTGCCAGCTCACCGGACAGGGGGCTCGAAGAGACCCAGTACTTC. This translates into CASSPDRGLEETQYF.

This chain uses TRBV7-9 with TRBJ1-1; D is unclear. CDR3 size: 11 residues. Trimming took 3 bases from V and 8 from J, leaving 7 bases between them. The germline V gene encodes CDR1 SEHNR and CDR2 FQNEAQ (reference sequence). The CDR3 spells CASSLSGEAFF. The CDR3 DNA reads TGTGCCAGCAGCTTGTCAGGAGAAGCTTTCTTT.

The J gene is TRBJ1-5, the V gene TRBV19; D not resolved. Germline V gene lookup returns CDR1 LNHDA and CDR2 SQIVND (reference sequence). Trimming shortened V by 6 bases and J by 4 bases, and 19 bases separated the two germline ends. The CDR3 covers 16 residues. Here the CDR3 DNA reads TGTGCCAGTAGGTCCCGTGGGCAGGCTGCGAATCAGCCCCAGCATTTT. Encoded protein: CASRSRGQAANQPQHF. Variable domain in full (rest from reference TRBV19 and TRBJ1-5): DGGITQSPKYLFRKEGQNVTLSCEQNLNHDAMYWYRQDPGQGLRLIYYSQIVNDFQKGDIAEGYSVSREKKESFPLTVTSAQKNPTAFYLCASRSRGQAANQPQHFGDGTRLSIL.

The rearrangement joins TRBV10-3 to TRBJ1-2, with 7 bases that match TRBD1. The CDR3 has 16 amino acids. Germline CDR1 is ENHRY and CDR2 is SYGVKD. The ends lost 7 bases at V and 7 bases at J; junction bases unmatched: 18. CDR3 DNA: TGTGCCATCACTACGTCTGGTCGGACAGGTCCTCTTGGCTACACCTTC. The encoded protein is CAITTSGRTGPLGYTF.

This chain connects TRBV4-2 to TRBJ2-5; TRBD1 matches at 11 bases. Germline V gene data show CDR1 as LGHNA and CDR2 as YNFKEQ. After removal of 4 bases from V and 2 bases from J, the junction contained 0 bases not matched to a gene. This CDR3 has 14 residues. The CDR3: CASSRDRGQETQYF. CDR3 nucleotide sequence: TGTGCCAGCAGCCGGGACAGGGGGCAAGAGACCCAGTACTTC.

This clone was observed once. The rearrangement joins TRBV6-5 to TRBJ2-1; 12 bases map to TRBD2. From germline, CDR1 is MNHEY and CDR2 SVGAGI. The junction had 4 bases not matched to a gene; V was cut back by 6 bases and J by 7 bases. This CDR3 is built from 14 residues. In DNA form, the CDR3 reads TGTGCCAGCAGCCTAGCGGGAGGGGGTAATGAGCAGTTCTTC. Translating gives CASSLAGGGNEQFF.